This paragraph reports one T cell receptor (beta chain). Its antigen is unidentified. This sample is part of a study of cytomegalovirus exposure and HLA in healthy donors. Study-wide results and limits: Later genetic work tied a missense DCLRE1C variant to beta-chain V and J trimming. DRB1 had the most TCR associations and HLA-C the fewest, a later analysis found, with rates varying by HLA locus. In a later analysis, at a false discovery rate of 0.05, 15,000 to 20,000 TCR beta sequences matched HLA alleles. The likely origin of a cluster of highly shared sequence variants was a sequencing artifact.

It was with 60 Vbeta and 13 Jbeta primers that the PCR ran. The protocol was immunoSEQ multiplex PCR, while the TCRdb copy is restricted to in-frame clones and leaves out a portion. The sample holds 150,000 to 200,000 clones, around 81% seen once. Sequencing was carried out using PBMCs. This TCR was sampled from a woman between 18 and 30 years old in good health and CMV-seropositive.

CDR3 in amino acids: CASSPLVRGDGNTIYF. The CDR3 DNA follows: TGTGCCAGCTCACCACTGGTCCGGGGAGATGGAAACACCATATATTTT. The chain combines TRBV18 with TRBJ1-3; no reliable D call. The CDR3 sequence is 16 residues long. The germline V gene encodes CDR1 KGHSH and CDR2 LQKENI. Deletions cut 1 base from V and 3 bases from J, with 13 bases between.